The 24 T cell receptor beta chains given below trace back to one sample, sequenced in a study of blood T cell repertoires in COVID-19. TCRdb's copy holds only in-frame clones and misses some; the assay was immunoSEQ multiplex PCR. Of 250,000 to 300,000 clones in the sample, 80% to 90% are singletons; the top ten hold roughly a sixth. Sequencing was done on a sample of PBMCs or T cells enriched from blood (not recorded which). Receptors were obtained from a young man who had recovered from COVID-19.

The rearrangement links TRBV3-1 (or the pseudogene TRBV3-2) to TRBJ1-1; D perhaps matches TRBD1 (5 bases). Trimming shortened V by 8 bases and J by 1 base, and 11 bases separated the two germline ends. CDR1 is LGHDT and CDR2 is YNNKEL in the germline V gene (reference sequence). The CDR3 runs to 13 residues. The CDR3 region has the DNA TGTGCCAGCTCCCAGGGAGGGAACACTGAAGCTTTCTTT. It encodes CASSQGGNTEAFF.

V is TRBV27 and J is TRBJ1-2, with D possibly matching TRBD1 (5 bases). V was cut by 1 base and J by 5 bases, with 8 bases left in between. Germline lookup yields CDR1 MNHEY and CDR2 SMNVEV (reference sequence). The CDR3 is 13 residues long. In DNA, the CDR3 is TGTGCCAGCAGTTTATACCAGGGTTATGGCTACACCTTC. Translating gives CASSLYQGYGYTF.

The chain links TRBV21-1 to TRBJ2-6; the D call TRBD2 from the table was never checked on the DNA. TRBV21-1 is described as a pseudogene. The CDR3 spans 15 residues. CDR3 bases: TGTGCCAGCAGCAATCTTAGTACTGTGGCCAACGTCCTGACTTTC. Translation gives CASSNLSTVANVLTF.

The chain uses TRBV3-1 (or the pseudogene TRBV3-2) and TRBJ2-5, with 9 nucleotides matching TRBD2. V lost 4 bases and J lost 4; bases outside the gene matches: 4. The germline CDR1 and CDR2 sequences are LGHDT and YNNKEL (reference sequence). This CDR3 is 14 amino acids long. The CDR3 loop is CASSLSGSGETQYF. The CDR3 DNA reads as TGTGCCAGCAGCCTTAGCGGGAGCGGAGAGACCCAGTACTTC.

CDR3 in amino acids: CASSSPGNADTQYF. DNA of the CDR3: TGTGCCAGCAGCTCCCCGGGAAACGCAGATACGCAGTATTTT. This chain joins TRBV5-4 and TRBJ2-3; D may be TRBD2 (5 bases). Per the germline V gene, CDR1 is SGHNT and CDR2 is YYREEE (reference sequence). CDR3 length: 14 residues. V lost 3 bases to trimming and J lost 4 bases, with 12 bases between them.

V and J are TRBV3-1 (or the pseudogene TRBV3-2) and TRBJ1-4; 7 bases map to TRBD1. V lost 4 bases and J lost 5; bases outside the gene matches: 4. This CDR3 is built from 14 residues. Germline CDR1 reads LGHDT; CDR2 reads YNNKEL (reference sequence). Here the CDR3 DNA reads TGTGCCAGCAGCCTTAGGGGGCCCAATGAAAAACTGTTTTTT. Its protein is CASSLRGPNEKLFF.

The chain links TRBV7-9 to TRBJ2-3, with D perhaps TRBD1 (6 bases). Per germline, CDR1 SEHNR and CDR2 FQNEAQ (reference sequence). The CDR3 covers 15 residues. The CDR3 DNA reads as TGTGTCACGCGTCAATGGCAGGGGTTAACAGATACGCAGTATTTT. Protein: CVTRQWQGLTDTQYF.

The gene calls are TRBV7-6 and TRBJ1-1; 8 bases are a match to TRBD1. With 3 bases clipped from V and 1 base from J, the junction kept 4 bases outside the gene matches. Germline CDR1 SGHVS, CDR2 FNYEAQ. This CDR3 has 15 residues. CDR3 DNA: TGTGCCAGCAGCTTGGACAGGGTGACGAACACTGAAGCTTTCTTT. Translating it yields CASSLDRVTNTEAFF.

This clone was recorded a few times. This sequence joins TRBV18 and TRBJ2-7; the match to TRBD1 covers 9 bases. Per the germline V gene, CDR1 is KGHSH and CDR2 is LQKENI. The CDR3 loop spans 14 amino acids. V lost 0 bases, J lost 4 bases, and 1 base stayed unmatched. The DNA for the CDR3 is TGTGCCAGCTCACCACCCGGGACAGGGTACGAGCAGTACTTC. It encodes CASSPPGTGYEQYF.

This rearrangement joins TRBV5-6 to TRBJ2-1; tentative D call: TRBD2 (6 bases). V lost 0 bases, J lost 4 bases, and 8 bases lay in between. The CDR3 is 14 residues long. Germline V gene sequence: CDR1 SGHDT, CDR2 YYEEEE. The CDR3 loop is CASSLGRGYNEQFF. CDR3 in DNA: TGTGCCAGCAGCTTGGGGCGGGGTTACAATGAGCAGTTCTTC.

CDR3 sequence (DNA): TGTGCCAGCAGTGGGACAGGGGATCAGCCCCAGCATTTT. It codes for CASSGTGDQPQHF. The chain couples TRBV2 to TRBJ1-5, with TRBD1 matching over 9 bases. V lost 4 bases, J lost 5 bases, and 0 bases stayed unmatched. The CDR3 runs 13 residues. Germline CDR1 reads SNHLY; CDR2 reads FYNNEI.

In DNA, the CDR3 is TGTGCCAGCAGCTTGGAAGCAGGGAGGGCCAAAAACATTCAGTACTTC. As protein: CASSLEAGRAKNIQYF. The V gene is TRBV5-4, the J gene TRBJ2-4, with a possible D match to TRBD2 (6 bases). V was trimmed by 0 bases and J by 1 base, leaving 11 bases between them. The CDR3 totals 16 residues. From germline, CDR1 is SGHNT and CDR2 YYREEE (reference sequence).

The V call is TRBV27, the J call TRBJ2-1, with 13 bases fitting TRBD2. After removal of 3 bases from V and 8 bases from J, the junction contained 7 bases not matched to a gene. The V gene's germline CDR1 is MNHEY and CDR2 SMNVEV (reference sequence). The CDR3 length is 16 residues. The CDR3: CASSFLGTSGTHEQFF. DNA of the CDR3: TGTGCCAGCAGTTTTCTAGGGACTAGCGGGACCCATGAGCAGTTCTTC.

The chain joins TRBV10-3 to TRBJ2-1; TRBD2 is a possible D gene (6 bases). V lost 10 bases, J lost 7 bases, and 14 bases lay in between. The CDR3 is made up of 12 amino acids. CDR1 is ENHRY and CDR2 is SYGVKD in the germline V gene. The CDR3 here is CATPPGGNEQFF. The CDR3, as DNA: TGTGCCACCCCGCCCGGGGGTAATGAGCAGTTCTTC.

V usage is TRBV9 and J usage is TRBJ2-1, with 9 bases matching TRBD2. Germline values: CDR1 SGDLS, CDR2 YYNGEE. The CDR3 extends over 15 amino acids. V lost 0 bases to trimming and J lost 7 bases; unmatched junction nucleotides: 5. The chain's CDR3 is CASSVGGSGSNEQFF. CDR3 bases: TGTGCCAGCAGCGTAGGCGGTAGCGGGAGTAATGAGCAGTTCTTC.

The chain couples TRBV27 to TRBJ1-5, with TRBD1 as a possible D gene (5 bases). Trimming stripped 3 bases from V and 6 bases from J, with 12 bases between. From germline, CDR1 is MNHEY and CDR2 SMNVEV (reference sequence). The CDR3 totals 14 residues. The CDR3 sequence is CASSLVLGVQPQHF. CDR3 sequence (DNA): TGTGCCAGCAGTTTGGTCTTAGGGGTTCAGCCCCAGCATTTT.

This clone appeared once. The chain recombines TRBV12-3 or TRBV12-4 with TRBJ1-2, with D perhaps TRBD1 (6 bases). Trimming cost V 7 bases and J 4 bases, with 13 bases left between them. This CDR3 has 13 amino acids. For the CDR3, the DNA is TGTGCCAGCACGCGTCAGGGGATCTATGGCTACACCTTC. Its protein product is CASTRQGIYGYTF.

The table lists this clone with a few counts. V usage is TRBV27 and J usage is TRBJ1-6; D may be TRBD1 (5 bases). V shed 0 bases and J shed 10 bases, with 13 bases lying between them. This CDR3 has 15 amino acids. Germline CDR1 MNHEY, CDR2 SMNVEV (reference sequence). CDR3 coding DNA: TGTGCCAGCAGTTTATCGAGGGGACTCCGGTCACCCCTCCACTTT. As protein: CASSLSRGLRSPLHF.

This clone occurred once. V and J are TRBV30 and TRBJ1-5; 8 bases are shared with TRBD1. Germline V gene lookup returns CDR1 GTSNPN and CDR2 SVGIG (reference sequence). There are 15 residues in the CDR3. Germline trimming cut 2 bases from V and 4 bases from J; bases unmatched to any gene: 7. The CDR3 sequence is CAWSRRGPENQPQHF. The CDR3, as DNA: TGTGCCTGGAGTCGCAGGGGGCCAGAAAATCAGCCCCAGCATTTT.

V usage is TRBV5-1 and J usage is TRBJ2-5, with 10 bases aligning to TRBD2. Germline V CDR1 and CDR2: SGHRS, YFSETQ. CDR3 length equals 15 residues. Germline trimming cut 2 bases from V and 4 bases from J; bases unmatched to any gene: 5. CDR3 protein: CASSLAGGPGETQYF. CDR3 sequence (DNA): TGCGCCAGCAGCTTAGCGGGAGGGCCTGGAGAGACCCAGTACTTC.

This rearrangement joins TRBV15 to TRBJ2-5, with D possibly matching TRBD2 (6 bases). Looked up from germline, CDR1 is LNHNV and CDR2 is YYDKDF (reference sequence). The V and J ends lost 7 bases and 4 bases respectively, with 19 bases between them. The CDR3 consists of 15 residues. The CDR3 region has the DNA TGTGCCACCACGGGGCAACTAGCCATCTCAGAGACCCAGTACTTC. Its translation: CATTGQLAISETQYF.

The V call is TRBV27, the J call TRBJ1-1, with D possibly TRBD1 on 5 matching bases. The CDR3 is made up of 14 amino acids. Looked up from germline, CDR1 is MNHEY and CDR2 is SMNVEV (reference sequence). With 5 bases removed from V and 5 bases from J, the gap between germline ends came to 15 bases. CDR3 sequence: CASSLGEGRTEAFF. DNA for the CDR3: TGTGCCAGCAGTCTTGGGGAGGGGAGGACTGAAGCTTTCTTT.

The chain uses TRBV30 and TRBJ1-1; no clear D. This CDR3 is built from 13 residues. Germline CDR1 is GTSNPN and CDR2 is SVGIG (reference sequence). With 0 bases removed from V and 4 bases from J, the gap between germline ends came to 9 bases. The CDR3, as DNA: TGTGCCTGGAGTGTCACTGGGAGCACTGAAGCTTTCTTT. Translation gives CAWSVTGSTEAFF. Combining the CDR3 with reference TRBV30 and TRBJ1-1 gives the whole variable domain SQTIHQWPATLVQPVGSPLSLECTVEGTSNPNLYWYRQAAGRGLQLLFYSVGIGQISSEVPQNLSASRPQDRQFILSSKKLLLSDSGFYLCAWSVTGSTEAFFGQGTRLTVV.

This chain links TRBV28 with TRBJ1-2, with 9 bases fitting TRBD1. The V segment lost 6 bases and the J segment 5 bases; nucleotides outside the gene matches: 10. Germline values: CDR1 MDHEN, CDR2 SYDVKM. This CDR3 comprises 15 residues. This CDR3 is CASSSTGQGLYGYTF. DNA for the CDR3: TGTGCCAGCAGCTCAACCGGACAGGGGCTTTATGGCTACACCTTC.